The entry below describes one T cell receptor beta chain. Its specificity is not known. The identical CDR3 is also encoded by other nucleotide sequences in the sample. This sample is part of a study of PD-1 blockade in classical Hodgkin lymphoma. Study outcomes and limitations: It was among complete responders that baseline diversity resembled that of newly diagnosed patients.

Profiling relied on immunoSEQ multiplex PCR, and the TCRdb table lists in-frame clones only, not all of them. The sample yields some 150,000 clones, around four fifths seen once. CDR1 and CDR2 from the germline V gene are KGHSH and LQKENI. The CDR3 consists of 14 residues. V was pared by 3 bases and J by 1 base, with 9 bases between. Brentuximab vedotin exposure varied, and every patient relapsed after autologous stem cell transplantation. This sequence joins TRBV18 and TRBJ1-1; no clear D. This specimen was peripheral blood mononuclear cells (PBMCs), taken before the second cycle of nivolumab. This TCR derives from a human donor with classical Hodgkin lymphoma. CDR3 residues: CASSPLGENTEAFF. The CDR3 DNA reads TGTGCCAGCTCACCTCTGGGAGAGAACACTGAAGCTTTCTTT. The full variable domain, its missing parts supplied by reference TRBV18 and TRBJ1-1, is NAGVMQNPRHLVRRRGQEARLRCSPMKGHSHVYWYRQLPEEGLKFMVYLQKENIIDESGMPKERFSAEFPKEGPSILRIQQVVRGDSAAYFCASSPLGENTEAFFGQGTRLTVV.